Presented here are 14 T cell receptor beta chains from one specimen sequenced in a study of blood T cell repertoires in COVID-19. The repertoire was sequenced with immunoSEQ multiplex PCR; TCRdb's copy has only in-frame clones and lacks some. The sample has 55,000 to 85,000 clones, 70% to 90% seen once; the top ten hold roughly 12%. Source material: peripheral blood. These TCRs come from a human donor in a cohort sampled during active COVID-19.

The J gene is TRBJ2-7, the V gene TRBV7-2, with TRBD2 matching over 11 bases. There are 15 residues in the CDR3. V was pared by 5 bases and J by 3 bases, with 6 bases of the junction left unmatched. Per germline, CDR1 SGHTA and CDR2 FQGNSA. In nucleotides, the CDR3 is TGTGCCAGCAGCCACACTAGCGGGGGAAACTACGAGCAGTACTTC. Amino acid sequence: CASSHTSGGNYEQYF.

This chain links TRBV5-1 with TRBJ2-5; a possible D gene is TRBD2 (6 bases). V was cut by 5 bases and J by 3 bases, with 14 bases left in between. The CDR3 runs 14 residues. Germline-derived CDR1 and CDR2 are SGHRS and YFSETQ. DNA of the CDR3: TGCGCCAGCAGACCCGGGACTGGTAAAGAGACCCAGTACTTC. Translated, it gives CASRPGTGKETQYF.

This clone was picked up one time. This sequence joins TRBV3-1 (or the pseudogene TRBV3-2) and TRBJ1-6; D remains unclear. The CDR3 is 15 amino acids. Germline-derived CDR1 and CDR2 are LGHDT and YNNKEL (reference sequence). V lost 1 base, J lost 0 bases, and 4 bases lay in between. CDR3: CASSQGSSYNSPLHF. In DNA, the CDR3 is TGTGCCAGCAGCCAAGGGAGCTCCTATAATTCACCCCTCCACTTT.

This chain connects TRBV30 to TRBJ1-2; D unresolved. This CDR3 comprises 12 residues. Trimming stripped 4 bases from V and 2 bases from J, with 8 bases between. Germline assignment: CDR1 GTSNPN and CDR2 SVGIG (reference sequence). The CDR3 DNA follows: TGTGCCTGGACACCCGGGAACTATGGCTACACCTTC. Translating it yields CAWTPGNYGYTF.

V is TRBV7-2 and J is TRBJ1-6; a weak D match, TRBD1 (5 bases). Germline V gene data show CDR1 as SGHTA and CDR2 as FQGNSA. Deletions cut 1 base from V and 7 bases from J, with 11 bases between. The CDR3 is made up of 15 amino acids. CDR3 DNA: TGTGCCAGCAGCTTAGGACAGCCTGTGAATTCACCCCTCCACTTT. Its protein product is CASSLGQPVNSPLHF.

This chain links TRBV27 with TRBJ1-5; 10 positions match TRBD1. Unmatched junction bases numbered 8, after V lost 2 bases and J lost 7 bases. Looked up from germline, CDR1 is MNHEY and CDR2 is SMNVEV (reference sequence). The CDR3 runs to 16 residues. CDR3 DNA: TGTGCCAGCAGTTTAGGGGGACAGGGGAGGAGGCAGCCCCAGCATTTT. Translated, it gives CASSLGGQGRRQPQHF.

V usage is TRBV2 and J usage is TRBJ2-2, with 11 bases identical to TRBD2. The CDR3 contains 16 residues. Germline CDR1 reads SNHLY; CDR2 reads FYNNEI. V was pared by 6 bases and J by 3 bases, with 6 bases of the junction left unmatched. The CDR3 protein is CASRLLAGGDTGELFF. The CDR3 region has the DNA TGTGCCAGCAGGCTCCTAGCGGGGGGAGACACCGGGGAGCTGTTTTTT.

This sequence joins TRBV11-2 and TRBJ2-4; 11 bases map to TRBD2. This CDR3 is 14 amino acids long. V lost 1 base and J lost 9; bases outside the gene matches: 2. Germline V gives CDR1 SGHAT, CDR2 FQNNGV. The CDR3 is CASSLVLAGGIQYF. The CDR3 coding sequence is TGTGCCAGCAGCTTAGTCCTAGCGGGAGGCATTCAGTACTTC.

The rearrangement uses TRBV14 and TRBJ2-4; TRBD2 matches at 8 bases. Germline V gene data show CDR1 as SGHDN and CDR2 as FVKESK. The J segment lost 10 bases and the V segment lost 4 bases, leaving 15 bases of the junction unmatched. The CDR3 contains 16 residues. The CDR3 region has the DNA TGTGCCAGCAGCCCAAACCAGGGAGCGGGGGAACGGATTCAGTACTTC. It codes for CASSPNQGAGERIQYF.

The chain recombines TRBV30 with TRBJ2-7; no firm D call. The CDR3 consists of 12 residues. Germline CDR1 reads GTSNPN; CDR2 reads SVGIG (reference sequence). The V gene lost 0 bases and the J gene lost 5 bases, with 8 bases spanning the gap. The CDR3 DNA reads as TGTGCCTGGAGTGTAACGACAAACGAGCAGTACTTC. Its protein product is CAWSVTTNEQYF. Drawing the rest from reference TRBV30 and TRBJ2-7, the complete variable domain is SQTIHQWPATLVQPVGSPLSLECTVEGTSNPNLYWYRQAAGRGLQLLFYSVGIGQISSEVPQNLSASRPQDRQFILSSKKLLLSDSGFYLCAWSVTTNEQYFGPGTRLTVT.

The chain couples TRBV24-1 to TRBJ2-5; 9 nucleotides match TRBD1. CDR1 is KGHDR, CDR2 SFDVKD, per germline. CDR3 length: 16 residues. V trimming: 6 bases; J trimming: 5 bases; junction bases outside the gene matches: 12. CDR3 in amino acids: CATSLENRGPRETQYF. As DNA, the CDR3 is TGTGCCACCAGTTTGGAAAACAGGGGGCCGAGGGAGACCCAGTACTTC.

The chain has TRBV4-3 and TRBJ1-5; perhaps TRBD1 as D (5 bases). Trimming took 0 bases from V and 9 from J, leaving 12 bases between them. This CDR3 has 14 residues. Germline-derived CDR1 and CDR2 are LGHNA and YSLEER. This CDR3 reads CASSQDRGEGPQHF. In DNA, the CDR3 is TGCGCCAGCAGCCAAGACCGGGGGGAGGGGCCCCAGCATTTT.

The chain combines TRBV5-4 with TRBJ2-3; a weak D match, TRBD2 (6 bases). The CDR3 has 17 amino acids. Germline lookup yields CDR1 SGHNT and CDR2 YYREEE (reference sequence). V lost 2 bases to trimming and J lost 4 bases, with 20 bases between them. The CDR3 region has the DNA TGTGCCAGCAGCTTTCAGGTGGGGCGGGGAGCCGCAGATACGCAGTATTTT. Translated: CASSFQVGRGAADTQYF.

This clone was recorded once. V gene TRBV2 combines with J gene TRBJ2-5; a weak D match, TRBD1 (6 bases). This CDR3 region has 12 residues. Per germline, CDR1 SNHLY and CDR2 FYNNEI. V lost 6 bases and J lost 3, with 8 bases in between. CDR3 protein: CASRQGKETQYF. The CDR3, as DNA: TGTGCCAGCAGACAGGGCAAAGAGACCCAGTACTTC.